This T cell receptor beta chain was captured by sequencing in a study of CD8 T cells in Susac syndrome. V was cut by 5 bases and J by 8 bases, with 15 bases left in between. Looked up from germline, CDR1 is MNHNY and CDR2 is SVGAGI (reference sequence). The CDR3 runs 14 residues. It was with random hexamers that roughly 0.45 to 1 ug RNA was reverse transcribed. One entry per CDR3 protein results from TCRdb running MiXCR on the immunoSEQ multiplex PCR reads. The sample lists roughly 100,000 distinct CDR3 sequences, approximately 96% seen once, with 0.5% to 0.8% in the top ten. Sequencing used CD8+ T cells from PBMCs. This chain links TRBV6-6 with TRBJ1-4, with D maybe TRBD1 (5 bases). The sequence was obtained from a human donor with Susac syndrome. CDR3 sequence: CASSPGTGREKLFF. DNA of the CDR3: TGTGCCAGCAGTCCCGGGACGGGAAGGGAAAAACTGTTTTTT.